This T cell receptor (beta chain) was sequenced in a study of cytomegalovirus exposure and HLA in healthy donors. On the study more broadly: In a later analysis, it was reported that the 110 or so validation repertoires had been produced on the same platform as the 690 or so repertoires belonging to the first cohort. Study-level results: Among the CMV-associated chains, a few were confirmed in vitro as specific for CMV antigens.

As for this clone: What it binds is unknown. One end of the junction varies from germline; a read error may be responsible.

Libraries were prepared by immunoSEQ multiplex PCR; TCRdb keeps only in-frame clonotypes and omits some of them. The sample lists hundreds of thousands of clones, 86% occurring once. The CDR3 totals 15 residues. CDR1 and CDR2 from the germline V gene are MDHEN and SYDVKM. The rearrangement uses TRBV28 and TRBJ2-7; weak D call: TRBD1 (6 bases). The sequenced sample was PBMCs. This TCR came from a woman younger than 35 in good health and CMV-seronegative. The CDR3 DNA reads as TGTGCCAGCAGTTTCCAGGGGACCCAATCCCTACGATGGCACTTC. This translates into CASSFQGTQSLRWHF.